These 15 T cell receptor beta chains originate from one sample sequenced in a study of cytotoxic CD8 clonotypes in ibrutinib-treated CLL. Only in-frame clones appear in the TCRdb table, and some are missing; sequencing was by immunoSEQ multiplex PCR. Of about 7,600 clones in the sample, approximately 79% were seen once. Sequenced here: PBMCs, sampled before ibrutinib treatment. The receptors derive from a human donor with chronic lymphocytic leukemia.

The gene calls are TRBV10-2 and TRBJ1-5, with D tentatively TRBD1 (5 bases). Trimming cost V 3 bases and J 0 bases, with 12 bases left between them. The CDR3 has 16 residues. Germline CDR1 and CDR2: WSHSY and SAAADI. The CDR3 region has the DNA TGCGCCAGCAGTGAACCCCCAGGGAATAGCAATCAGCCCCAGCATTTT. It translates to CASSEPPGNSNQPQHF.

This chain links TRBV7-7 with TRBJ2-5; tentatively, D is TRBD1 or TRBD2 (5 bases each). This CDR3 has 13 residues. V was pared by 3 bases and J by 5 bases, with 10 bases between. CDR1 is SSHAT, CDR2 FNYEAQ, per germline (reference sequence). The CDR3 region has the DNA TGTGCCAGCAGCTTGGGGGAGTTCGAGACCCAGTACTTC. Its protein product is CASSLGEFETQYF.

The chain combines TRBV28 with TRBJ2-3; D might be TRBD2 (6 bases). There are 14 residues in the CDR3. Trimming left V 9 bases short and J 2 bases short, with 15 bases between. Germline V gives CDR1 MDHEN, CDR2 SYDVKM. The chain's CDR3 is CASSAGLITDTQYF. In DNA form, the CDR3 reads TGTGCCAGTTCCGCGGGGCTCATCACAGATACGCAGTATTTT.

This chain uses TRBV5-1 with TRBJ2-3; 10 nucleotides match TRBD1. CDR1 and CDR2 from the germline V gene are SGHRS and YFSETQ. V lost 0 bases to trimming and J lost 3 bases; unmatched junction nucleotides: 4. There are 16 residues in the CDR3. In nucleotides, the CDR3 is TGCGCCAGCAGCTTGGGGACAGGGGGTGATACAGATACGCAGTATTTT. Translated, it gives CASSLGTGGDTDTQYF. Based on the CDR3 plus reference TRBV5-1 and TRBJ2-3, the full variable domain is KAGVTQTPRYLIKTRGQQVTLSCSPISGHRSVSWYQQTPGQGLQFLFEYFSETQRNKGNFPGRFSGRQFSNSRSEMNVSTLELGDSALYLCASSLGTGGDTDTQYFGPGTRLTVL.

The chain combines TRBV19 with TRBJ2-3; 7 bases fit TRBD2. The CDR3 runs to 14 residues. Germline assignment: CDR1 LNHDA and CDR2 SQIVND (reference sequence). Trimming removed 9 bases from V and 3 bases from J; junction bases left unmatched: 9. The CDR3 protein is CASKPAGDTDTQYF. DNA for the CDR3: TGTGCCAGCAAACCGGCGGGGGATACAGATACGCAGTATTTT. The whole variable domain, filled in from reference TRBV19 and TRBJ2-3, reads DGGITQSPKYLFRKEGQNVTLSCEQNLNHDAMYWYRQDPGQGLRLIYYSQIVNDFQKGDIAEGYSVSREKKESFPLTVTSAQKNPTAFYLCASKPAGDTDTQYFGPGTRLTVL.

Worth noting for this clone: The same CDR3 also results from other DNA sequences found in this sample. The rearrangement links TRBV5-1 to TRBJ2-7, with 7 bases that match TRBD2. CDR1 is SGHRS, CDR2 YFSETQ, per germline. This CDR3 contains 18 residues. J lost 0 bases, V lost 0 bases, and 12 bases had no gene match. In DNA, the CDR3 is TGCGCCAGCAGCTTGGGGCTTTCGGTAGCGGGTGCCTCCTACGAGCAGTACTTC. This sequence encodes CASSLGLSVAGASYEQYF.

CDR3 DNA sequence: TGTGCCAGCAGCTTAGCTGGGGCCAACGTCCTGACTTTC. It is translated as CASSLAGANVLTF. The chain employs TRBV7-9 and TRBJ2-6, with no clear D. This CDR3 is built from 13 residues. The V gene lost 0 bases and the J gene lost 3 bases, with 0 bases spanning the gap. The V gene's germline CDR1 is SEHNR and CDR2 FQNEAQ (reference sequence).

The chain couples TRBV5-1 to TRBJ1-2; D ambiguous. The CDR3 contains 14 residues. The V and J ends lost 0 bases and 3 bases respectively, with 9 bases between them. Germline V gene lookup returns CDR1 SGHRS and CDR2 YFSETQ. The CDR3 protein is CASSLEGQDYGYTF. In nucleotides, the CDR3 is TGCGCCAGCAGCTTGGAGGGTCAGGACTATGGCTACACCTTC.

The V and J genes are TRBV7-2 and TRBJ2-1; 7 positions agree with TRBD2. The ends lost 1 base at V and 9 bases at J; junction bases unmatched: 9. Germline V gene sequence: CDR1 SGHTA, CDR2 FQGNSA. The length of the CDR3 is 15 residues. The CDR3: CASSLDGLGQGEQFF. CDR3 nucleotide sequence: TGTGCCAGCAGCTTAGACGGACTAGGTCAGGGTGAGCAGTTCTTC.

The chain employs TRBV15 and TRBJ2-1; D may be TRBD2 (5 bases). The CDR3 loop spans 15 amino acids. Trimming removed 4 bases at V and 5 bases at J, with 15 bases between. Per the germline V gene, CDR1 is LNHNV and CDR2 is YYDKDF (reference sequence). CDR3 in amino acids: CATSIRFLADNEQFF. As DNA, the CDR3 is TGTGCCACCAGCATCCGATTCCTAGCCGACAATGAGCAGTTCTTC. The full variable domain, with the rest looked up from reference TRBV15 and TRBJ2-1, is DAMVIQNPRYQVTQFGKPVTLSCSQTLNHNVMYWYQQKSSQAPKLLFHYYDKDFNNEADTPDNFQSRRPNTSFCFLDIRSPGLGDTAMYLCATSIRFLADNEQFFGPGTRLTVL.

V is TRBV21-1 and J is TRBJ1-5; TRBD1, as called in the table, went unchecked against the DNA. TRBV21-1 is a listed pseudogene. The CDR3 has 18 residues. This CDR3 is CASILSGGKGGSNQPQHF. The CDR3, as DNA: TGTGCCAGCATCCTTTCAGGGGGCAAAGGAGGGAGCAATCAGCCCCAGCATTTT.

With respect to this clone: At one end, the junction sequence differs from germline, possibly due to a read error. The CDR3 DNA reads TGCAGTGCTAGAGGGGGATCACGCCACTTC. It encodes CSARGGSRHF. The V gene is TRBV20-1, the J gene TRBJ2-5, with D unclear. Germline V lookup: CDR1 DFQATT, CDR2 SNEGSKA (reference sequence). This CDR3 contains 10 residues.

The chain carries TRBV7-9 and TRBJ2-7, with D perhaps TRBD1 (5 bases). V was pared by 8 bases and J by 4 bases, with 18 bases between. The CDR3 consists of 14 residues. Germline V lookup: CDR1 SEHNR, CDR2 FQNEAQ (reference sequence). The CDR3 here is CASGAVGPTYEQYF. In DNA, the CDR3 is TGTGCCAGCGGGGCCGTGGGGCCCACATACGAGCAGTACTTC.

The CDR3 nucleotides are TGTGCCAGCTCCTCTGGGTTTGACAGGGCGATCATCTATGGCTACACCTTC. Amino acid sequence: CASSSGFDRAIIYGYTF. The chain joins TRBV18 to TRBJ1-2; 7 nucleotides align to TRBD1. The germline V gene has CDR1 KGHSH and CDR2 LQKENI. The CDR3 is 17 amino acids. The junction had 17 bases not matched to a gene; V was cut back by 6 bases and J by 4 bases.

The chain links TRBV13 to TRBJ2-3; D gene uncertain. CDR3 length equals 13 residues. Trimming took off 1 base at V and 9 bases at J, with 11 bases between the two ends. Germline CDR1 PRHDT, CDR2 FYEKMQ (reference sequence). The CDR3 DNA reads as TGTGCCAGCAGCTTAGCCGACGGAAGAACGCAGTATTTT. Encoded protein: CASSLADGRTQYF.